This T cell receptor (beta chain) was captured by sequencing in a study of T cell repertoires in aging, cancer and after chemotherapy (dated by TCRdb to between 2018 and 2020). A note on the overall study: Donors spanned six age groups from 30 or younger to 70 or older, with at least three individuals per group. A cohort of over 200 cancer patients (around 94 with hematological and around 130 with solid cancers) was assembled, and approximately 95 healthy donors were included as a reference group. The full dataset contained 7 million to 9.5 million TCR reads. To examine immunoaging and T cell reconstitution after chemotherapy, the study profiled TCR beta repertoires in peripheral blood from healthy donors and cancer patients. In the solid tumor group, the paired samples taken before and after chemotherapy came from brain tumor (glioblastoma) patients given temozolomide-based therapy.

The cysteine opens and the phenylalanine closes a CDR3 of 13 amino acids. The only DNA kept is the CDR3, 39 bases in frame from the first base. Cut back by 2 bases and 6 bases, the V and J ends lie 13 bases apart. The germline V gene (reference sequence) supplies CDR1 GTSNPN and CDR2 SVGIG. Concerning this clonotype: This receptor's antigen is unknown. Nothing much larger sits one base from this clone, and base qualities are not available.

Rearranged TRB sequences spanning V, D and J segments were amplified by multiplex touch-down PCR using a mixed TRB-A/B primer pool. Illumina adapters and sample indices were added to the amplicons in two consecutive PCR reactions performed with Phusion HS II polymerase. After gel purification with the NucleoSpin Gel and PCR Clean-up kit, the amplicons were checked using Qubit and an Agilent 2100 Bioanalyzer. Sequencing of libraries was carried out on an Illumina MiSeq in 600-cycle, single-indexed, paired-end runs. The study's own analysis went as follows. MiXCR versions 2.12 and 3.0.5 were used to process the TRB sequences. A clone was defined as each unique CDR3 nucleotide sequence, and only productive sequences supported by at least two reads were kept. The repertoire metrics were Shannon diversity, evenness, clonality (calculated as one minus evenness), and diversity profiles parameterized by alpha from 0 to 5. Generation probabilities of clones in paired pre- and post-chemotherapy samples were computed with the IGoR algorithm. TCRdb applied fastp at Q25 and MiXCR to the public reads, then kept only in-frame beta chains. Every entry covers one CDR3 protein and lists the most common genes and DNA from its rows. The V and J calls shown here were made by TCRdb, not taken from the authors' results. The sample table lists 6,700 or so distinct CDR3 sequences, around 50% of them with a count of one. The ten most abundant clones make up approximately 1.6% of the sample.

TCR beta rearrangements were amplified from genomic DNA isolated from peripheral blood, not from sorted cells or RNA. Study-wide conclusions, independent of this receptor: Declining TCR diversity with age in healthy donors was mainly explained by loss of richness; in cancer patients, loss of evenness also contributed. It was noted by the authors that conclusions about immunological memory after chemotherapy cannot be drawn from the repertoire data. Median generation probability increased over the chemotherapy interval in both cancer cohorts, suggesting repertoire reconstitution through rebound thymic output. Significantly lower blood TCR diversity and higher clonality were observed in untreated patients with hematological or solid cancers than in age-matched healthy donors.

Sample: blood. This receptor was taken from a human donor with a solid tumor. Here the chain combines TRBV30 and TRBJ1-1; no D gene call is confident. The nucleotide sequence reads TGTGCCTGGAGTCCAGGACGGGTCCCTGAAGCTTTCTTT. Its product reads: CAWSPGRVPEAFF.